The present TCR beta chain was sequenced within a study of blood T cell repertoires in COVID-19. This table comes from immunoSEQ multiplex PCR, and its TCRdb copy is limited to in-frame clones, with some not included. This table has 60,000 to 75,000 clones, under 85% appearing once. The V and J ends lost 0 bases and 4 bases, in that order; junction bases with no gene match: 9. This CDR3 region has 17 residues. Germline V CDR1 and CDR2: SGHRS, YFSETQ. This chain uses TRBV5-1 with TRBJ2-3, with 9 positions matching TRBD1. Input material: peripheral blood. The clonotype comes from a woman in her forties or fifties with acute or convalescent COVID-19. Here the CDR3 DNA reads TGCGCCAGCAGCTTGGCATGGACAGGGGATGGGGCAGATACGCAGTATTTT. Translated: CASSLAWTGDGADTQYF.